The 32 T cell receptor beta chains below come from one sample, sequenced in a study of radiation and T cells in renal cell carcinoma. TCRdb's table, derived via immunoSEQ multiplex PCR, lists solely in-frame clones and lacks some. The repertoire holds 7,000 to 9,500 clones, with roughly three fifths as singletons. Treatment specified: 15 Gy SBRT to primary tumor, nephrectomy 4 weeks later. Sample: tumor tissue, taken from a patient whose treatment included radiotherapy and nephrectomy. These TCRs come from a man in his 60s with renal cell carcinoma.

The genes are TRBV28 and TRBJ1-2; tentatively, D is TRBD1 (6 bases). The CDR3 extends over 13 amino acids. From germline, CDR1 is MDHEN and CDR2 SYDVKM. V dropped 3 bases and J dropped 8 bases, with 13 bases sitting between them. CDR3 DNA sequence: TGTGCCAGCAGTTTCAGGGGAATTGGAGGCTACACCTTC. This encodes CASSFRGIGGYTF.

This clone was counted between two and nine times. This sequence joins TRBV5-1 and TRBJ1-1; 8 positions match TRBD1. With 3 bases clipped from V and 1 base from J, the junction kept 5 bases outside the gene matches. The CDR3 is made up of 15 amino acids. Germline V gives CDR1 SGHRS, CDR2 YFSETQ. CDR3 residues: CASSYGQGRNTEAFF. CDR3 in DNA: TGCGCCAGCAGCTACGGACAGGGAAGGAACACTGAAGCTTTCTTT.

The genes are TRBV10-3 and TRBJ2-7; D is possibly TRBD1 or TRBD2 (5 bases each). This CDR3 contains 12 residues. The germline CDR1 and CDR2 sequences are ENHRY and SYGVKD. Trimming pared 6 bases from V and 4 bases from J, leaving 10 bases between. This CDR3 is CAIRGDGYEQYF. The CDR3, as DNA: TGTGCCATCAGAGGGGACGGTTACGAGCAGTACTTC.

The chain couples TRBV6-5 to TRBJ1-1; D not resolved. Germline V gene data show CDR1 as MNHEY and CDR2 as SVGAGI. The CDR3 extends over 14 amino acids. Deletions cut 4 bases from V and 5 bases from J, with 14 bases between. CDR3 region: CASSSPQRLTEAFF. CDR3 bases: TGTGCCAGCAGTTCCCCCCAGCGCTTGACTGAAGCTTTCTTT.

This sequence joins TRBV5-1 and TRBJ1-1, with D possibly TRBD1 on 5 matching bases. Trimming took 0 bases from V and 4 from J, leaving 10 bases between them. This CDR3 contains 14 residues. The V gene's germline CDR1 is SGHRS and CDR2 YFSETQ. The CDR3 sequence: CASSLGQGGTEAFF. The CDR3 region has the DNA TGCGCCAGCAGCTTGGGGCAGGGTGGCACTGAAGCTTTCTTT.

The rearrangement uses TRBV7-2 and TRBJ2-7; D is possibly TRBD2 (5 bases). This CDR3 is built from 16 residues. Germline lookup yields CDR1 SGHTA and CDR2 FQGNSA. Trimming stripped 2 bases from V and 4 bases from J, with 18 bases between. As DNA, the CDR3 is TGTGCCAGCAGCTTAATGGCGGGCCCTTTTGGGTACGAGCAGTACTTC. This translates into CASSLMAGPFGYEQYF.

This clone was seen a few times. DNA for the CDR3: TGTGCCTCTAGGGGGACAGGGGTCCACGAGCAGTACTTC. Amino acids: CASRGTGVHEQYF. The gene calls are TRBV19 and TRBJ2-7; 10 nucleotides match TRBD1. CDR1 and CDR2 from the germline V gene are LNHDA and SQIVND (reference sequence). Trimming cost V 11 bases and J 5 bases; bases outside gene matches: 9. There are 13 residues in the CDR3.

With regard to this clone: One end of the junction is discordant with germline, which a read error may explain. The genes are TRBV5-5 and TRBJ2-6; the D is unclear. CDR1 and CDR2 from the germline V gene are SGHKS and YYEKEE (reference sequence). This CDR3 is built from 16 residues. The CDR3 loop is CASSQDPGDGANVLTF. The CDR3 DNA follows: TGCGCCAGCAGCCAGGATCCGGGCGATGGGGCCAACGTCCTGACTTTC.

This rearrangement joins TRBV28 to TRBJ1-5; no firm D call. CDR1 MDHEN and CDR2 SYDVKM come from the germline V gene. The CDR3 extends over 12 amino acids. V was cut by 6 bases and J by 4 bases, with 7 bases left in between. The CDR3 spells CASRGPNQPQHF. Written as DNA, the CDR3 is TGTGCCAGCAGGGGCCCAAATCAGCCCCAGCATTTT.

This clone was found a few times. The rearrangement links TRBV7-9 to TRBJ2-7, with 11 nucleotides matching TRBD2. The CDR3 extends over 15 amino acids. The germline V gene encodes CDR1 SEHNR and CDR2 FQNEAQ (reference sequence). V was clipped by 1 base and J by 2 bases; unmatched bases: 1. The CDR3 is CASSLVSGRAYEQYF. CDR3 DNA sequence: TGTGCCAGCAGCTTAGTTAGCGGGAGGGCCTACGAGCAGTACTTC.

The sample holds one count of this clone. The chain carries TRBV15 and TRBJ2-7, with 9 bases identical to TRBD2. J was trimmed by 2 bases and V by 9 bases; bases with no gene match: 5. The germline V gene has CDR1 LNHNV and CDR2 YYDKDF (reference sequence). The CDR3 contains 13 residues. CDR3 DNA sequence: TGTGCCACTAGGACTAGCGAGACCTACGAGCAGTACTTC. Protein sequence: CATRTSETYEQYF.

This clone has just a few counts. This chain connects TRBV5-1 to TRBJ1-3, with D unclear. This CDR3 is 14 amino acids long. V dropped 2 bases and J dropped 9 bases, with 15 bases sitting between them. Per germline, CDR1 SGHRS and CDR2 YFSETQ. The CDR3 reads CASSFLQGLGTIYF. The CDR3 nucleotides read TGCGCCAGCAGCTTCCTACAAGGATTGGGCACCATATATTTT.

The chain is built from TRBV7-9 and TRBJ2-7; 9 bases agree with TRBD1. The junction had 7 bases not matched to a gene; V was cut back by 5 bases and J by 2 bases. CDR1 is SEHNR and CDR2 is FQNEAQ in the germline V gene (reference sequence). The CDR3 length is 15 residues. The CDR3 DNA follows: TGTGCCAGCAGCCCGAGGGACAGGGTAGCCTACGAGCAGTACTTC. This codes for CASSPRDRVAYEQYF.

Only a few counts were recorded for this clone. The rearrangement joins TRBV10-3 to TRBJ1-1, with TRBD1 matching 7 bases. The V gene end was trimmed by 4 bases and the J gene end by 8 bases; junction bases not matched to a gene: 4. The CDR3 is made up of 12 amino acids. The germline gives CDR1 ENHRY, CDR2 SYGVKD. In nucleotides, the CDR3 is TGTGCCATCAGTGGACAGGGTCCGGAAGCTTTCTTT. Translated, it gives CAISGQGPEAFF.

This rearrangement joins TRBV28 to TRBJ2-7, with 8 positions matching TRBD2. Looked up from germline, CDR1 is MDHEN and CDR2 is SYDVKM. After removal of 5 bases from V and 3 bases from J, the junction contained 6 bases not matched to a gene. The CDR3 loop spans 14 amino acids. This chain's CDR3 is CASSEREGGYEQYF. In DNA, the CDR3 is TGTGCCAGCAGTGAACGGGAGGGGGGCTACGAGCAGTACTTC.

V is TRBV7-9 and J is TRBJ2-7, with D possibly matching TRBD2 (6 bases). This CDR3 region has 13 residues. Germline CDR1 and CDR2: SEHNR and FQNEAQ (reference sequence). Trimming pared 5 bases from V and 6 bases from J, leaving 14 bases between. CDR3 amino acids: CASSQDGGFEQYF. The CDR3 coding sequence is TGTGCCAGCAGCCAAGATGGGGGGTTCGAGCAGTACTTC.

This clone was counted only a few times. The V call is TRBV27, the J call TRBJ1-5; D may be TRBD1 (6 bases). Trimming took off 4 bases at V and 4 bases at J, with 8 bases between the two ends. The CDR3 spans 13 residues. Germline CDR1 is MNHEY and CDR2 is SMNVEV (reference sequence). CDR3 sequence reads: CASSWTVNQPQHF. The CDR3 DNA reads as TGTGCCAGCAGTTGGACAGTTAATCAGCCCCAGCATTTT.

This chain links TRBV5-1 with TRBJ2-7; no definite D call. The ends were cut back, 4 bases at V and 3 bases at J, with 17 bases in the middle. The CDR3 is 15 residues long. From germline, CDR1 is SGHRS and CDR2 YFSETQ. CDR3 bases: TGCGCCAGCAGCCCTCAGGCTTCGGTTGACTACGAGCAGTACTTC. It is translated as CASSPQASVDYEQYF.

The chain links TRBV30 to TRBJ1-3; D uncertain. This CDR3 is built from 14 residues. The ends were cut back, 0 bases at V and 0 bases at J, with 6 bases in the middle. CDR1 and CDR2 from the germline V gene are GTSNPN and SVGIG (reference sequence). DNA of the CDR3: TGTGCCTGGAGTGTCAGTTTCTCTGGAAACACCATATATTTT. Translating gives CAWSVSFSGNTIYF. Variable domain in full (rest from reference TRBV30 and TRBJ1-3): SQTIHQWPATLVQPVGSPLSLECTVEGTSNPNLYWYRQAAGRGLQLLFYSVGIGQISSEVPQNLSASRPQDRQFILSSKKLLLSDSGFYLCAWSVSFSGNTIYFGEGSWLTVV.

This clone was seen only once. The chain uses TRBV4-2 and TRBJ2-7, with 11 bases aligning to TRBD2. The CDR3 runs to 16 residues. The trim removed 4 bases at V and 4 bases at J, leaving 9 bases unmatched. Germline V gene sequence: CDR1 LGHNA, CDR2 YNFKEQ. CDR3 region: CASSLILAGGSYEQYF. DNA of the CDR3: TGTGCCAGCAGCCTAATTCTAGCGGGAGGTTCTTACGAGCAGTACTTC.

This clone was seen a handful of times. V gene TRBV6-1 combines with J gene TRBJ2-7; the D is unclear. The CDR3 has 12 amino acids. The germline gives CDR1 MNHNS, CDR2 SASEGT. With 4 bases removed from V and 1 base from J, the gap between germline ends came to 5 bases. The CDR3 DNA is TGTGCCAGCAGTGGGGTATCCTACGAGCAGTACTTC. This encodes CASSGVSYEQYF.

The gene calls are TRBV6-1 and TRBJ1-4; the D gene is possibly TRBD1 (5 bases). The V gene lost 7 bases and the J gene lost 4 bases, with 10 bases spanning the gap. Germline assignment: CDR1 MNHNS and CDR2 SASEGT. CDR3 length equals 13 residues. The CDR3 protein is CASKRQINEKLFF. The CDR3 DNA is TGTGCCAGCAAGCGACAGATTAATGAAAAACTGTTTTTT.

This chain uses TRBV7-2 with TRBJ2-1; 10 positions agree with TRBD2. The CDR3 runs 15 residues. The V and J ends lost 7 bases and 9 bases, in that order; junction bases with no gene match: 12. The V gene's germline CDR1 is SGHTA and CDR2 FQGNSA. CDR3: CASTSPRLAGTEQFF. Written as DNA, the CDR3 is TGTGCCAGCACCTCTCCTCGACTAGCGGGTACTGAGCAGTTCTTC. Looking up the rest from reference TRBV7-2 and TRBJ2-1 gives the full variable domain: GAGVSQSPSNKVTEKGKDVELRCDPISGHTALYWYRQSLGQGLEFLIYFQGNSAPDKSGLPSDRFSAERTGGSVSTLTIQRTQQEDSAVYLCASTSPRLAGTEQFFGPGTRLTVL.

The rearrangement uses TRBV19 and TRBJ2-5; 8 nucleotides match TRBD1. The germline V gene has CDR1 LNHDA and CDR2 SQIVND (reference sequence). V dropped 4 bases and J dropped 4; count of bases not matched to a gene: 2. This CDR3 contains 13 residues. The chain's CDR3 is CASSTQGAETQYF. As DNA, the CDR3 is TGTGCCAGTAGTACCCAGGGGGCAGAGACCCAGTACTTC.

This clone was counted between two and nine times. The chain employs TRBV19 and TRBJ2-7; 8 bases fit TRBD2. The J segment lost 2 bases and the V segment lost 5 bases, leaving 11 bases of the junction unmatched. In germline, CDR1 is LNHDA, CDR2 SQIVND (reference sequence). The CDR3 runs to 16 residues. CDR3 DNA sequence: TGTGCCAGTAGTGCTACCGGGACTAGGAGTCCCTACGAGCAGTACTTC. Translation gives CASSATGTRSPYEQYF.

This clone was seen a few times. The gene calls are TRBV27 and TRBJ1-4, with unresolved D. Trimming removed 6 bases from V and 8 bases from J, with 7 bases in between. CDR3 length: 11 residues. Germline V CDR1 and CDR2: MNHEY, SMNVEV (reference sequence). CDR3 bases: TGTGCCAGCAGCCTCGGGGAAAAACTGTTTTTT. It yields the protein CASSLGEKLFF.

The chain combines TRBV19 with TRBJ1-5, with TRBD1 matching 7 bases. CDR3 size: 15 residues. Germline CDR1 LNHDA, CDR2 SQIVND (reference sequence). V trimming: 5 bases; J trimming: 2 bases; junction bases outside the gene matches: 6. CDR3 loop: CASSLSGQGNQPQHF. The CDR3 nucleotides are TGTGCCAGTAGTCTCTCAGGACAGGGCAATCAGCCCCAGCATTTT.

This chain joins TRBV29-1 and TRBJ1-2; perhaps TRBD1 as D (6 bases). Per germline, CDR1 SQVTM and CDR2 ANQGSEA. The CDR3 loop spans 12 amino acids. V lost 4 bases, J lost 3 bases, and 9 bases lay in between. The CDR3 nucleotides read TGCAGCGTTGTCAGGGGTGACTATGGCTACACCTTC. Translation: CSVVRGDYGYTF.

A remark on this clone: It differs at one base from a far larger clone, so likely a read error. This sequence joins TRBV23-1 and TRBJ2-7, with 8 bases that match TRBD2. TRBV23-1 belongs to the ORF category, with a function that is uncertain. The CDR3 spans 18 residues. The V and J ends lost 8 bases and 0 bases, in that order; junction bases with no gene match: 18. CDR3 sequence reads: CASCPTGVPGGGSYEQYF. CDR3 nucleotides: TGCGCCAGCTGTCCAACGGGGGTCCCGGGGGGGGGCTCCTACGAGCAGTACTTC.

Concerning this clone: In the same sample, other DNA sequences code for this CDR3. V and J are TRBV5-2 and TRBJ1-2; the listed D gene, TRBD1, was not tested against the DNA. TRBV5-2 is flagged as a pseudogene. The CDR3 is made up of 14 amino acids. The CDR3 DNA reads as TGCGCCAGCAGCCAGGGGGGAAGTCGCTATGGCTACACCTTC. Translated: CASSQGGSRYGYTF.

This chain links TRBV5-6 with TRBJ2-1; D uncertain. The V gene lost 5 bases and the J gene lost 7 bases, with 10 bases spanning the gap. Per the germline V gene, CDR1 is SGHDT and CDR2 is YYEEEE. This CDR3 region has 12 residues. The CDR3 coding sequence is TGTGCCAGCAGAGACCGAAAGAATGAGCAGTTCTTC. Translation: CASRDRKNEQFF.

The rearrangement joins TRBV4-2 to TRBJ1-2; 7 positions agree with TRBD1. CDR3 size: 14 residues. Per the germline V gene, CDR1 is LGHNA and CDR2 is YNFKEQ. The V and J ends lost 4 bases and 4 bases, in that order; junction bases with no gene match: 6. The chain's CDR3 is CASSPQGGLYGYTF. The CDR3 DNA sequence: TGTGCCAGCAGCCCCCAGGGGGGGCTCTATGGCTACACCTTC.